This entry is about one TCR beta chain. The sample comes from a study of T-cell memory formation after mild COVID-19. TCRdb fed the 5' RACE reads into MiXCR, producing one record per CDR3 protein. The table has 90,000 to 120,000 distinct CDR3 sequences, under 15% seen once. This CDR3 spans 13 amino acids. Germline assignment: CDR1 SNHLY and CDR2 FYNNEI. The V gene lost 3 bases and the J gene lost 6 bases, with 12 bases spanning the gap. The J gene is TRBJ2-7, the V gene TRBV2; D not resolved. The TCR comes from a man between 18 and 35 years old who had mild COVID-19 (a few samples of this study predate the infection). Cell type and time point are not known. Sequencing was done on a sample of PBMCs or a T cell subset sorted from them (not recorded which). The CDR3 here is CASSDRLPPEQYF. The CDR3 DNA reads as TGTGCCAGCAGTGATCGACTCCCCCCCGAGCAGTACTTC.